This entry lists 10 T cell receptor beta chains sequenced from one sample in a study of T cell responses to AZD1222 COVID-19 vaccine. The protocol was immunoSEQ multiplex PCR, while the TCRdb copy is restricted to in-frame clones and leaves out a portion. Counted here are more than 150,000 clones, approximately 92% occurring once; the ten biggest clones make up more than 9%. The sequencing here drew on peripheral blood, taken on day 0 of AZD1222 vaccination. The receptor set was obtained from an adult in good health.

The chain has TRBV7-9 and TRBJ1-1; D is undetermined. V lost 3 bases and J lost 7, with 6 bases in between. The CDR3 runs to 11 residues. Germline CDR1 is SEHNR and CDR2 is FQNEAQ (reference sequence). The CDR3 nucleotides read TGTGCCAGCAGCTTCCAAATTGAAGCTTTCTTT. This sequence encodes CASSFQIEAFF.

This clone has just one count. The chain combines TRBV19 with TRBJ2-7; maybe TRBD2 (6 bases). Germline V gene lookup returns CDR1 LNHDA and CDR2 SQIVND (reference sequence). Trimming left V 4 bases short and J 0 bases short, with 13 bases between. This CDR3 region has 15 residues. The CDR3 spells CASSRGLLGSYEQYF. CDR3 sequence (DNA): TGTGCCAGTAGTAGGGGACTCCTCGGCTCCTACGAGCAGTACTTC.

This chain joins TRBV29-1 and TRBJ1-2; D is perhaps TRBD1 (5 bases). The V and J ends lost 1 base and 5 bases respectively, with 11 bases between them. This CDR3 comprises 13 residues. Germline-derived CDR1 and CDR2 are SQVTM and ANQGSEA. CDR3 sequence: CSVEGGAVYGYTF. CDR3 nucleotides: TGCAGCGTTGAAGGTGGGGCCGTTTATGGCTACACCTTC.

The rearrangement links TRBV9 to TRBJ1-2; D gene uncertain. The CDR3 runs to 12 residues. The germline V gene has CDR1 SGDLS and CDR2 YYNGEE. V was trimmed by 0 bases and J by 3 bases, leaving 3 bases between them. For the CDR3, the DNA is TGTGCCAGCAGCGTAGGGGACTATGGCTACACCTTC. It codes for CASSVGDYGYTF.

The chain recombines TRBV7-9 with TRBJ1-4, with a possible D match to TRBD1 (6 bases). Trimming pared 6 bases from V and 4 bases from J, leaving 9 bases between. The CDR3 loop spans 13 amino acids. CDR1 SEHNR and CDR2 FQNEAQ come from the germline V gene (reference sequence). The CDR3 region is CASRGQVNEKLFF. The DNA of the CDR3 is TGTGCCAGCAGGGGACAAGTTAATGAAAAACTGTTTTTT.

The rearrangement uses TRBV9 and TRBJ2-5; 7 bases align to TRBD1. Trimming took 4 bases from V and 3 from J; bases not matched to a gene: 3. This CDR3 spans 13 amino acids. The germline CDR1 and CDR2 sequences are SGDLS and YYNGEE. As DNA, the CDR3 is TGTGCCAGCAGCCCAACAGGGGAAGAGACCCAGTACTTC. It codes for CASSPTGEETQYF.

The chain has TRBV5-4 and TRBJ2-2; 11 positions agree with TRBD1. The V segment lost 4 bases and the J segment 4 bases; nucleotides outside the gene matches: 18. The CDR3 contains 20 residues. CDR1 is SGHNT and CDR2 is YYREEE in the germline V gene (reference sequence). This chain's CDR3 is CASSETGTGGLAGTTGELFF. Written as DNA, the CDR3 is TGTGCCAGCAGCGAAACCGGGACAGGGGGGTTAGCGGGAACCACCGGGGAGCTGTTTTTT.

The CDR3 region has the DNA TGTGCCAGCAGCTTAGCGCAGTCGGGCCTCAATGAGCAGTTCTTC. Residues: CASSLAQSGLNEQFF. This chain joins TRBV11-1 and TRBJ2-1; D not resolved. This CDR3 region has 15 residues. Germline V gives CDR1 SGHAT, CDR2 FQDESV (reference sequence). Trimming cost V 0 bases and J 6 bases, with 12 bases left between them.

The rearrangement joins TRBV4-1 to TRBJ2-1; TRBD2 matches at 10 bases. The V and J ends lost 0 bases and 9 bases, in that order; junction bases with no gene match: 17. The CDR3 loop spans 19 amino acids. Germline CDR1 and CDR2: MGHRA and YSYEKL. The CDR3 DNA is TGCGCCAGCAGCCAAGAATCGATACCGGGACTAGCGATCACAAGTGAGCAGTTCTTC. This codes for CASSQESIPGLAITSEQFF.

The rearrangement joins TRBV6-5 to TRBJ2-3; possibly TRBD1 or TRBD2 for D (6 bases each). Germline CDR1 and CDR2: MNHEY and SVGAGI. There are 16 residues in the CDR3. The germline V and J ends were trimmed by 0 bases and 3 bases, with 13 bases remaining between them. In DNA form, the CDR3 reads TGTGCCAGCAGTTACTCGTATGGGGGGCCTACAGATACGCAGTATTTT. Amino acid sequence: CASSYSYGGPTDTQYF.